This is a list of T cell receptor beta chains from one sample in a study of CD8 T cells in ankylosing spondylitis. Each CDR3 protein is one row after TCRdb ran MiXCR on the 5' RACE reads. Of 200,000 to 300,000 distinct CDR3 sequences detected, 7.5% to 9.5% appear once; the ten largest clones hold 4.5% to 5%. Specimen: blood, either unsorted or a sorted T cell fraction (not recorded which). The receptors were gathered from a female donor with ankylosing spondylitis or in good health (not recorded which). CDR3s leave out the opening cysteine and the closing phenylalanine or tryptophan. The order of the fields is J gene, V gene, D gene, clone size, CDR3 length, CDR3 protein. A D gene is named only where the DNA matches it firmly. Clone size is not always given. Where it is, it says once, few, many or a class for expanded clones.

j_call: TRBJ1-3
v_call: TRBV12-3/TRBV12-4
d_call: .
clone_size: many
cdr3_length: 14
cdr3_aa: ASSLTPGLAGNTIY

j_call: TRBJ2-7
v_call: TRBV28
d_call: TRBD2
clone_size: many
cdr3_length: 12
cdr3_aa: ASKKAGDSYEQY

j_call: TRBJ2-1
v_call: TRBV25-1
d_call: TRBD2
clone_size: many
cdr3_length: 12
cdr3_aa: ASVTRGGGNEQF

j_call: TRBJ2-6
v_call: TRBV6-1
d_call: .
clone_size: .
cdr3_length: 14
cdr3_aa: ASTTRQGSGANVLT

j_call: TRBJ1-1
v_call: TRBV6-2/TRBV6-3
d_call: .
clone_size: many
cdr3_length: 12
cdr3_aa: ASSPDGAAKRAF

j_call: TRBJ2-7
v_call: TRBV20-1
d_call: .
clone_size: many
cdr3_length: 15
cdr3_aa: SARDQVGARSSYEQY

j_call: TRBJ2-1
v_call: TRBV12-3/TRBV12-4
d_call: .
clone_size: many
cdr3_length: 9
cdr3_aa: ASTPLDEQF

j_call: TRBJ2-4
v_call: TRBV23-1
d_call: .
clone_size: many
cdr3_length: 14
cdr3_aa: ASSRGHSLAKNIQY

j_call: TRBJ2-7
v_call: TRBV12-3/TRBV12-4
d_call: .
clone_size: many
cdr3_length: 15
cdr3_aa: ASSWTLLQGGSYEQY

j_call: TRBJ1-5
v_call: TRBV20-1
d_call: .
clone_size: .
cdr3_length: 15
cdr3_aa: SASMAYSNQPRAFKH

j_call: TRBJ1-1
v_call: TRBV12-5
d_call: .
clone_size: many
cdr3_length: 9
cdr3_aa: ASGDDRPAF

j_call: TRBJ1-1
v_call: TRBV5-1
d_call: .
clone_size: many
cdr3_length: 13
cdr3_aa: ASRASMWLNTEAF

j_call: TRBJ1-1
v_call: TRBV15
d_call: TRBD1
clone_size: many
cdr3_length: 11
cdr3_aa: ATSRDRGTEAF

j_call: TRBJ1-2
v_call: TRBV6-1
d_call: .
clone_size: many
cdr3_length: 13
cdr3_aa: ASSEITGKGDGYT

j_call: TRBJ1-1
v_call: TRBV12-3/TRBV12-4
d_call: .
clone_size: many
cdr3_length: 12
cdr3_aa: ASSLGLLNTEAF

j_call: TRBJ2-7
v_call: TRBV5-1
d_call: TRBD1
clone_size: many
cdr3_length: 15
cdr3_aa: ASSLLPGQGFFYEQY

j_call: TRBJ1-3
v_call: TRBV6-5
d_call: TRBD1
clone_size: once
cdr3_length: 13
cdr3_aa: ASSLQGAYGNTIY

j_call: TRBJ2-1
v_call: TRBV20-1
d_call: TRBD2
clone_size: many
cdr3_length: 12
cdr3_aa: SAVEREGRNEQF

j_call: TRBJ2-1
v_call: TRBV7-2
d_call: .
clone_size: few
cdr3_length: 14
cdr3_aa: ASSPGGPAGNNEQF

j_call: TRBJ2-2
v_call: TRBV9
d_call: .
clone_size: many
cdr3_length: 10
cdr3_aa: ASSVAGGELF

j_call: TRBJ2-1
v_call: TRBV20-1
d_call: .
clone_size: many
cdr3_length: 13
cdr3_aa: SARVPLGGHNEQF

j_call: TRBJ1-2
v_call: TRBV4-3
d_call: .
clone_size: many
cdr3_length: 12
cdr3_aa: ASSHPRSTYGYT

j_call: TRBJ1-1
v_call: TRBV19
d_call: .
clone_size: .
cdr3_length: 12
cdr3_aa: ASKRVSPNTEAF

j_call: TRBJ2-7
v_call: TRBV20-1
d_call: .
clone_size: few
cdr3_length: 12
cdr3_aa: SAVNRVGSYEQY

j_call: TRBJ1-6
v_call: TRBV5-1
d_call: .
clone_size: many
cdr3_length: 11
cdr3_aa: ASSLGQNKPLH

j_call: TRBJ2-2
v_call: TRBV29-1
d_call: .
clone_size: .
cdr3_length: 11
cdr3_aa: SVESDFPGELF

j_call: TRBJ1-2
v_call: TRBV10-3
d_call: .
clone_size: many
cdr3_length: 11
cdr3_aa: AISEVRGYGYT

j_call: TRBJ2-7
v_call: TRBV7-6
d_call: TRBD2
clone_size: many
cdr3_length: 10
cdr3_aa: ASSRLAGEQY

j_call: TRBJ2-1
v_call: TRBV2
d_call: .
clone_size: .
cdr3_length: 13
cdr3_aa: ASSDWAREGNEQF

j_call: TRBJ2-1
v_call: TRBV30
d_call: .
clone_size: many
cdr3_length: 10
cdr3_aa: AWSELGHEQF